What follows are 8 T cell receptor beta chains derived from one specimen sequenced in a study of PD-L1 blockade in urothelial cancer. Time point here: peripheral blood 6 weeks after treatment start. The data were produced by immunoSEQ multiplex PCR, yet TCRdb's version contains in-frame clones alone and is incomplete. The sample yields roughly 120,000 clones, around 89% seen once. Sequenced material: PBMCs, taken around atezolizumab (anti-PD-L1) treatment. The receptors come from a man aged 55-75 years with urothelial cancer.

J is TRBJ2-7 and V is TRBV5-1, with TRBD2 matching 9 bases. CDR3 size: 16 residues. In germline, CDR1 is SGHRS, CDR2 YFSETQ. With V trimmed by 0 bases and J by 4 bases, 8 bases remained unmatched. DNA for the CDR3: TGCGCCAGCAGCTTGGGAGCGGGAGGACCAAATTACGAGCAGTACTTC. This translates into CASSLGAGGPNYEQYF.

The chain couples TRBV7-6 to TRBJ2-5; 8 bases map to TRBD2. The V gene's germline CDR1 is SGHVS and CDR2 FNYEAQ. The CDR3 runs to 14 residues. J gave up 9 bases and V 5 bases, and 11 bases lay outside the gene matches. CDR3 nucleotides: TGTGCCAGCAGCCGGACTAGCACTGGCACGGCCCAGTACTTC. It codes for CASSRTSTGTAQYF.

The chain carries TRBV9 and TRBJ2-7; D may be TRBD2 (5 bases). V lost 0 bases, J lost 2 bases, and 12 bases lay in between. The CDR3 is made up of 15 amino acids. Germline assignment: CDR1 SGDLS and CDR2 YYNGEE. The CDR3 bases are TGTGCCAGCAGCGTAGACTCGGGGTACCCCTACGAGCAGTACTTC. Its protein product is CASSVDSGYPYEQYF.

This clone was seen once. The chain uses TRBV28 and TRBJ1-4, with D hard to call. Between the trimmed V and J ends, which lost 3 bases and 2 bases, there was a span of 7 bases. CDR3 length equals 14 residues. CDR1 is MDHEN, CDR2 SYDVKM, per germline. The CDR3 loop reads CASSLHQTNEKLFF. CDR3 nucleotide sequence: TGTGCCAGCAGTTTGCACCAGACTAATGAAAAACTGTTTTTT.

This clone was detected only once. J is TRBJ2-3 and V is TRBV2; D is possibly TRBD1 (6 bases). This CDR3 is built from 13 residues. CDR1 is SNHLY, CDR2 FYNNEI, per germline. The V end lost 4 bases, the J end lost 5 bases, and 10 bases lay between the germline ends. The CDR3 nucleotides read TGTGCCAGCAGTGCTCAGGGGCTAGATACGCAGTATTTT. Its protein is CASSAQGLDTQYF.

This clone was found a few times. The chain recombines TRBV10-3 with TRBJ1-4; D is possibly TRBD1 (5 bases). The germline CDR1 and CDR2 sequences are ENHRY and SYGVKD. CDR3 length: 12 amino acids. V lost 3 bases and J 8 bases, leaving 7 bases between the germline ends. The CDR3: CAISDAGEKLFF. The CDR3 DNA reads TGTGCCATCAGTGATGCAGGGGAAAAACTGTTTTTT.

The chain uses TRBV7-9 and TRBJ2-7; D unresolved. The germline V and J ends were trimmed by 5 bases and 5 bases, with 10 bases remaining between them. The length of the CDR3 is 12 residues. Germline loops: CDR1 SEHNR, CDR2 FQNEAQ (reference sequence). For the CDR3, the DNA is TGTGCCAGCAGCCCTATCGAACACGAGCAGTACTTC. Translated: CASSPIEHEQYF.

The V gene is TRBV29-1, the J gene TRBJ2-7, with D unclear. V was cut by 1 base and J by 0 bases, with 7 bases left in between. This CDR3 contains 13 residues. The germline gives CDR1 SQVTM, CDR2 ANQGSEA. CDR3 bases: TGCAGCGTTGAAGGGCAAAGCTCCTACGAGCAGTACTTC. This encodes CSVEGQSSYEQYF.